The T cell receptor beta chain described here comes from a study of blood T cell repertoires in COVID-19. Authors' analysis steps: Estimates of nucleated cell counts were drawn from the amplification of reference gene primers. Clones were read by immunoSEQ multiplex PCR, and TCRdb kept only the in-frame ones, dropping some. That table furnishes V, J and clone size, whereas the DNA furnished D and trimming. The sample has 200,000 to 250,000 clones; 70% to 85% are singletons. CDR3 size: 14 residues. CDR1 is MNHNS and CDR2 is SASEGT in the germline V gene. Trimming took 3 bases from V and 3 from J, leaving 11 bases between them.

Sequenced sample: peripheral blood. The chain uses TRBV6-1 and TRBJ2-5; the D gene is possibly TRBD2 (7 bases). This clonotype was sampled from a woman of 80 years or more with active or convalescent COVID-19. The CDR3 sequence: CASSDGGPEETQYF. In DNA, the CDR3 is TGTGCCAGCAGTGACGGGGGGCCGGAAGAGACCCAGTACTTC.